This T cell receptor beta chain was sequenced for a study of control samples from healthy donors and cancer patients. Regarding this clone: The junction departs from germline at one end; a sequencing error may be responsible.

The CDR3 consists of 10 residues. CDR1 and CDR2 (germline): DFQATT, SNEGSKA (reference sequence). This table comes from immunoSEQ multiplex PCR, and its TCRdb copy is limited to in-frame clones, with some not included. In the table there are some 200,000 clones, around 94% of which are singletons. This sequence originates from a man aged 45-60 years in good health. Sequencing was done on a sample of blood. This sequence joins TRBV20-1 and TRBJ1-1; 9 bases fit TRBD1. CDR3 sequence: CSARKYGTGF. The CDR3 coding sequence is TGCAGTGCTCGCAAATACGGGACAGGGTTT.